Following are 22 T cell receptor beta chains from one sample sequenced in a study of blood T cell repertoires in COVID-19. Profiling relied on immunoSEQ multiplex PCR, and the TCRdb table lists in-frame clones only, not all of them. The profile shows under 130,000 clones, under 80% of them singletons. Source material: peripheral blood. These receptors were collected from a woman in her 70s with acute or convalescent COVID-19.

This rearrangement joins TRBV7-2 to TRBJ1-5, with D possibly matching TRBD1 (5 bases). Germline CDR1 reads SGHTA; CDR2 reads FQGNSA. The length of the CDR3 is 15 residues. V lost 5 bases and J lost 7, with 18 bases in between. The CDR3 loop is CASSNRQTHGQPQHF. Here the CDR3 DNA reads TGTGCCAGCAGCAACCGACAGACCCACGGGCAGCCCCAGCATTTT. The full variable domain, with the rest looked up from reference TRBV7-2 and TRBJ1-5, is GAGVSQSPSNKVTEKGKDVELRCDPISGHTALYWYRQSLGQGLEFLIYFQGNSAPDKSGLPSDRFSAERTGGSVSTLTIQRTQQEDSAVYLCASSNRQTHGQPQHFGDGTRLSIL.

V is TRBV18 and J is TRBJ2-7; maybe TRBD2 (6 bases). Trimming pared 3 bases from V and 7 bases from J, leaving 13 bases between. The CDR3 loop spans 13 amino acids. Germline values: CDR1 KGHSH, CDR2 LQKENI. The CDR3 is CASSPVLREEQYF. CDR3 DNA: TGTGCCAGCTCACCGGTGTTGCGGGAAGAGCAGTACTTC.

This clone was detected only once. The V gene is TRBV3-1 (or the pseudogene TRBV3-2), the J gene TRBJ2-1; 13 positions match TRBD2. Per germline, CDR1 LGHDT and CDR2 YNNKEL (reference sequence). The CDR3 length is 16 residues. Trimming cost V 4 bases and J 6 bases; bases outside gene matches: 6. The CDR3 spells CASSLWTSGGLNEQFF. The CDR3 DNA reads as TGTGCCAGCAGCCTTTGGACTAGCGGGGGCCTCAATGAGCAGTTCTTC.

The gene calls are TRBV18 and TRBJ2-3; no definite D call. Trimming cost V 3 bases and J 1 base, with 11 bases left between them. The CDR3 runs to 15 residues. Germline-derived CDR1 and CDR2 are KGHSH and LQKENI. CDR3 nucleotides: TGTGCCAGCTCACCCCTAGGTCTAGGCACAGATACGCAGTATTTT. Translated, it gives CASSPLGLGTDTQYF.

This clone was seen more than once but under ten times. The CDR3 coding sequence is TGTGCCAGCAGCCGAGGCGTCAGGACTTACAATGAGCAGTTCTTC. It encodes CASSRGVRTYNEQFF. V gene TRBV7-9 combines with J gene TRBJ2-1; perhaps TRBD2 as D (5 bases). The V gene's germline CDR1 is SEHNR and CDR2 FQNEAQ (reference sequence). Trimming took off 5 bases at V and 4 bases at J, with 15 bases between the two ends. The CDR3 contains 15 residues.

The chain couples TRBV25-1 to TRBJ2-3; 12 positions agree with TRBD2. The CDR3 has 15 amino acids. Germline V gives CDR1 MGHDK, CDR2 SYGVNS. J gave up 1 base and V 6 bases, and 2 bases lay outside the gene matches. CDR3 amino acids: CASSLAGGRTDTQYF. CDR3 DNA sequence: TGTGCCAGCAGCCTAGCGGGGGGGCGCACAGATACGCAGTATTTT.

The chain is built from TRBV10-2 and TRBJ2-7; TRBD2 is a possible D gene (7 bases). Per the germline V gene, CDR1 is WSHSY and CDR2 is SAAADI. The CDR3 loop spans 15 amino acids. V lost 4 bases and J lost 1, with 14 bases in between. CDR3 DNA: TGCGCCAGCAGTGTTGGCGGGGGCCTATCCTACGAGCAGTACTTC. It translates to CASSVGGGLSYEQYF.

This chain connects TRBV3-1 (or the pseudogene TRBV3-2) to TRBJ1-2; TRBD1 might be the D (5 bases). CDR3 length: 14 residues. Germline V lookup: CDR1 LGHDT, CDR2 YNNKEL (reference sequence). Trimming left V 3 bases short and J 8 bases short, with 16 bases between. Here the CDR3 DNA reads TGTGCCAGCAGCCAGGGTCTGGGGGGAGGAGGCTACACCTTC. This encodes CASSQGLGGGGYTF.

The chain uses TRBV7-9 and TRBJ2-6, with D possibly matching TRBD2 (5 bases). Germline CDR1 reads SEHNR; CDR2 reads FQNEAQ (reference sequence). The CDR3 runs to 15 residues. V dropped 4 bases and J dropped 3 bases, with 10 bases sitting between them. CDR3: CASSYERNGANVLTF. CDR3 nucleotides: TGTGCCAGCAGCTACGAGCGGAATGGGGCCAACGTCCTGACTTTC.

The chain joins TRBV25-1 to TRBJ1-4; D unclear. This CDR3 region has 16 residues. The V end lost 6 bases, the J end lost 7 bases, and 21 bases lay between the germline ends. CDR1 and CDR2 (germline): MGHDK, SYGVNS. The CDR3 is CASRGGLGKGGEKLFF. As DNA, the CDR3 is TGTGCCAGCAGAGGAGGGCTCGGGAAAGGCGGTGAAAAACTGTTTTTT.

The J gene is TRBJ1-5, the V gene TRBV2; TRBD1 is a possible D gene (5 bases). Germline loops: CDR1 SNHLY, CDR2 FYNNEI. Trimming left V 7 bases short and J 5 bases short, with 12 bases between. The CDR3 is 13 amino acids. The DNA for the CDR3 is TGTGCCAGCACCCCGGGACTCGATCAGCCCCAGCATTTT. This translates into CASTPGLDQPQHF.

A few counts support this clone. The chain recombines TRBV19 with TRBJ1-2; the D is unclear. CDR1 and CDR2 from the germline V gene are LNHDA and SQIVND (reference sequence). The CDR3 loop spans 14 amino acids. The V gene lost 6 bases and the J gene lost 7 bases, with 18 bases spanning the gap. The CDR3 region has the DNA TGTGCCAGTAGCCCCACCCGCCGGGGTAGTGGCTACACCTTC. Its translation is CASSPTRRGSGYTF.

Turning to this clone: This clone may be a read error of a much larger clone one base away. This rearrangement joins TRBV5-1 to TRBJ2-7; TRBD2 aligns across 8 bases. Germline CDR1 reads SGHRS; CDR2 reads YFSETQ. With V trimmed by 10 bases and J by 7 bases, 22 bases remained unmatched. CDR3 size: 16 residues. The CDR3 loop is CARLRGRVGRGGEQYF. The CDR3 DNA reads TGCGCCCGCTTGCGCGGTCGGGTGGGCCGGGGGGGGGAGCAGTACTTC.

The CDR3, as DNA: TGTGCCAGCAGTTACTCGGGGGGACGCAATCAGCCCCAGCATTTT. Residues: CASSYSGGRNQPQHF. This chain connects TRBV6-5 to TRBJ1-5, with a tentative D call TRBD1 (5 bases). The germline V gene encodes CDR1 MNHEY and CDR2 SVGAGI. The CDR3 length is 15 residues. With 0 bases removed from V and 2 bases from J, the gap between germline ends came to 8 bases.

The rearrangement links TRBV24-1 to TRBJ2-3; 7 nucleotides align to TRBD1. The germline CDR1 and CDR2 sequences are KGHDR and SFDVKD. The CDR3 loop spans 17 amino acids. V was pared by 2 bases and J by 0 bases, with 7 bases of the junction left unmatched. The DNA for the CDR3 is TGTGCCACCAGTGATTCCTTGAGGGGGCGCAGCACAGATACGCAGTATTTT. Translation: CATSDSLRGRSTDTQYF.

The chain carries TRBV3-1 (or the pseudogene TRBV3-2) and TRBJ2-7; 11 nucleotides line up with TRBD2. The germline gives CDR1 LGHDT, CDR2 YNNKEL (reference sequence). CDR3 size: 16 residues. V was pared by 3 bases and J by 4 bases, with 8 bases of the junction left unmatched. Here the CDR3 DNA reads TGTGCCAGCAGCCAGAATAGCGGGGGGGCCGGATACGAGCAGTACTTC. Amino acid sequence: CASSQNSGGAGYEQYF.

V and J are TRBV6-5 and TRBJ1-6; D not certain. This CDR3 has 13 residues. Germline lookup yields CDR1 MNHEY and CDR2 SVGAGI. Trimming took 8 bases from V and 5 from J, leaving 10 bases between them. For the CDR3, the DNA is TGTGCCAGCTCCGGGTCCAATAATTCACCCCTCCACTTT. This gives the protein CASSGSNNSPLHF.

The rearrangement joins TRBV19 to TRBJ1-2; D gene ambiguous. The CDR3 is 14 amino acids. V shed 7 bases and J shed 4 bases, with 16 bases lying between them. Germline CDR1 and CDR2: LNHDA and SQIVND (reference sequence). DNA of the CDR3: TGTGCCAGTACCACTCCCCCAAACTTCTATGGCTACACCTTC. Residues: CASTTPPNFYGYTF.

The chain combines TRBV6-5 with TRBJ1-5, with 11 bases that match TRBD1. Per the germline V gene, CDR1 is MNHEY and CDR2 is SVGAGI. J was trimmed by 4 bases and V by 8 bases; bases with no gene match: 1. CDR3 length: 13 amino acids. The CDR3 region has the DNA TGTGCCAGCGGACAGGGGGCGAATCAGCCCCAGCATTTT. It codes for CASGQGANQPQHF.

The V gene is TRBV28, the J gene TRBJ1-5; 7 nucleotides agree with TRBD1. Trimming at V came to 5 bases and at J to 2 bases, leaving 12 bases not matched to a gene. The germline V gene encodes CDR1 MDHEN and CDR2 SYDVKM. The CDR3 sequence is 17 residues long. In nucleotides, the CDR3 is TGTGCCAGCAGTCTGAGACAGGGACAGAGAGGCAATCAGCCCCAGCATTTT. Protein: CASSLRQGQRGNQPQHF.

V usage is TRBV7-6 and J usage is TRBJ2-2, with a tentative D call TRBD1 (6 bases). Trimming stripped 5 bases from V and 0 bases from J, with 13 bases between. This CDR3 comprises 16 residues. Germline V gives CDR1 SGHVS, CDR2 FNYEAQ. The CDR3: CASSPSEGANTGELFF. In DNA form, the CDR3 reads TGTGCCAGCAGCCCCTCTGAGGGGGCGAACACCGGGGAGCTGTTTTTT.

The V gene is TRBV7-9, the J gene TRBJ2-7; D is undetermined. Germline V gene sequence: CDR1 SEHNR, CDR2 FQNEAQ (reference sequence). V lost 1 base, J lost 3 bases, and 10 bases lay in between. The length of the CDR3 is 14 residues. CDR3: CASSLEMNIYEQYF. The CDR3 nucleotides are TGTGCCAGCAGCTTAGAAATGAACATCTACGAGCAGTACTTC.